The source of this TCR beta chain is a study of blood T cell repertoires in COVID-19. Study overall: Spain, Italy and the United States supplied samples that represented acute and convalescent COVID-19.

V lost 0 bases and J lost 1; bases outside the gene matches: 3. Germline CDR1 and CDR2: LGHNA and YSLEER. This CDR3 has 16 amino acids. Participants were aged about 18 to 90 years from about two dozen US areas. In the 2 weeks before study entry, exposed participants met a COVID-19 case, which was PCR-confirmed or clinician-diagnosed. For this clone: Other DNA sequences in this sample translate to the same CDR3.

The data were produced by immunoSEQ multiplex PCR, yet TCRdb's version contains in-frame clones alone and is incomplete. The sample has some 240,000 clones; 88% are singletons. The rearrangement links TRBV4-3 to TRBJ1-3, with 7 positions matching TRBD1. This clonotype originated in a middle-aged woman who had been exposed to COVID-19. Sequenced sample: PBMCs or T cells enriched from blood (not recorded which). CDR3 region: CASSQEYRGSGNTIYF. The DNA for the CDR3 is TGCGCCAGCAGCCAAGAGTACAGGGGATCTGGAAACACCATATATTTT.